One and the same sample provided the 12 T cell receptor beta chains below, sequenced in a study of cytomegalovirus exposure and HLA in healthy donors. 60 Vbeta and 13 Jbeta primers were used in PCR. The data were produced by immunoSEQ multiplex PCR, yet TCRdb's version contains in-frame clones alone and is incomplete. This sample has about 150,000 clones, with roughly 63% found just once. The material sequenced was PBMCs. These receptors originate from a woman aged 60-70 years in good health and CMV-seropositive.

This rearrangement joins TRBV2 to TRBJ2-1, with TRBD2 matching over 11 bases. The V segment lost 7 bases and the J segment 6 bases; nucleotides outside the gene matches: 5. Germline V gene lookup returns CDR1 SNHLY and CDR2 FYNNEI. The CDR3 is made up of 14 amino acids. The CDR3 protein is CASNPGLAGNEQFF. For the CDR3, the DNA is TGTGCCAGCAACCCCGGACTAGCGGGCAATGAGCAGTTCTTC.

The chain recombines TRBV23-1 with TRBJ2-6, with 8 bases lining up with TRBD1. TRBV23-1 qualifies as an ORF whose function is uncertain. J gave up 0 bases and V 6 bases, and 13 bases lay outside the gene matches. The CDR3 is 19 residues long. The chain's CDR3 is CASSPGQVPDPSGANVLTF. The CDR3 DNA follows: TGCGCCAGCAGCCCGGGACAGGTCCCTGATCCCTCTGGGGCCAACGTCCTGACTTTC.

CDR3 sequence reads: CATSRRTSGSENEQFF. CDR3 DNA: TGTGCCACCAGCAGACGCACCAGCGGGAGCGAGAATGAGCAGTTCTTC. The V call is TRBV15, the J call TRBJ2-1; 8 bases line up with TRBD2. This CDR3 region has 16 residues. In germline, CDR1 is LNHNV, CDR2 YYDKDF (reference sequence). Trimming took 2 bases from V and 7 from J; bases not matched to a gene: 10.

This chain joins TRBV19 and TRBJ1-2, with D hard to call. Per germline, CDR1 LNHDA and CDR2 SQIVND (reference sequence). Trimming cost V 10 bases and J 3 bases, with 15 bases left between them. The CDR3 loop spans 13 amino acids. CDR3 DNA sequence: TGTGCCACATTCACCGGAGTAGACTATGGCTACACCTTC. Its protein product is CATFTGVDYGYTF.

CDR3 amino acids: CASSQPGLPFNEQFF. As DNA, the CDR3 is TGCGCCAGCAGCCAGCCGGGACTGCCTTTTAATGAGCAGTTCTTC. The chain employs TRBV4-1 and TRBJ2-1; TRBD2 is a possible D gene (6 bases). Trimming took 3 bases from V and 7 from J, leaving 16 bases between them. From germline, CDR1 is MGHRA and CDR2 YSYEKL. The CDR3 is 15 residues long.

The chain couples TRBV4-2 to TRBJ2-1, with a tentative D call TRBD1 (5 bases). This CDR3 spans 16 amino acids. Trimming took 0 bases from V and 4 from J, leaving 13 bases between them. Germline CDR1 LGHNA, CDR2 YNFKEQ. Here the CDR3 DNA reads TGTGCCAGCAGCCAAGATCTAGGGGCAGTTTACAATGAGCAGTTCTTC. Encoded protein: CASSQDLGAVYNEQFF.

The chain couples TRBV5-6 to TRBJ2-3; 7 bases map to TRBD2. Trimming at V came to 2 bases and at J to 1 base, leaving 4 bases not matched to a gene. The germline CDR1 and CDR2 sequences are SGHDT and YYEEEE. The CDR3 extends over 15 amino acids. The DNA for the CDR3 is TGTGCCAGCAGCTTATCGGCGGGAGGCACAGATACGCAGTATTTT. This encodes CASSLSAGGTDTQYF. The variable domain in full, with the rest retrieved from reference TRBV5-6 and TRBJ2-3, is DAGVTQSPTHLIKTRGQQVTLRCSPKSGHDTVSWYQQALGQGPQFIFQYYEEEERQRGNFPDRFSGHQFPNYSSELNVNALLLGDSALYLCASSLSAGGTDTQYFGPGTRLTVL.

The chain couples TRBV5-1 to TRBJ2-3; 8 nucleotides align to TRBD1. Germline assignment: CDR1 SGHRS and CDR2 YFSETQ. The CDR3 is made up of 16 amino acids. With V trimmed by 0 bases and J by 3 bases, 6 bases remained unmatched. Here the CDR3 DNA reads TGCGCCAGCAGCTTGGGGAGGGGGGACAGGACAGATACGCAGTATTTT. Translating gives CASSLGRGDRTDTQYF.

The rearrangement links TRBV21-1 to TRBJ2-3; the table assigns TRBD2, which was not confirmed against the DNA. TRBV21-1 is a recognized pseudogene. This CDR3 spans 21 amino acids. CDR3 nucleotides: TGTGCCAGCAGCAAAGCGGTTTGGACTAGCGGGAGCATTGCCGGCACAGATACGCAGTATTTT. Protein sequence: CASSKAVWTSGSIAGTDTQYF.

The CDR3, as DNA: TGTGCCAGTAGTATAACAGGGCACACTGAAGCTTTCTTT. It yields the protein CASSITGHTEAFF. The V call is TRBV19, the J call TRBJ1-1; possibly TRBD1 for D (6 bases). The CDR3 extends over 13 amino acids. Per the germline V gene, CDR1 is LNHDA and CDR2 is SQIVND (reference sequence). V shed 2 bases and J shed 3 bases, with 7 bases lying between them.

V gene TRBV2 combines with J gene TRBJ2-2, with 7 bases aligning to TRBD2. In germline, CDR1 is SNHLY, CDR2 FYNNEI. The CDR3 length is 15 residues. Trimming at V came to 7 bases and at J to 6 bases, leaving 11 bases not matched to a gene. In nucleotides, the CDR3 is TGTGCCAGCACCTCGACTAGCCTTGACGCCGGGGAGCTGTTTTTT. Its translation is CASTSTSLDAGELFF.

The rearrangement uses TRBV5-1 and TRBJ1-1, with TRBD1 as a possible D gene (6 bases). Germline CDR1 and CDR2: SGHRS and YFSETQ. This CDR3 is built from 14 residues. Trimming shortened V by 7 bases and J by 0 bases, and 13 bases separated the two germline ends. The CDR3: CASGPQGMNTEAFF. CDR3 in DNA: TGCGCCAGCGGACCACAGGGTATGAACACTGAAGCTTTCTTT.